This TCR beta chain was captured in a study of CD8+ T cells in alopecia areata. Specified treatment: oral pan-JAK inhibitor, 5-10 mg twice daily. The CDR3 covers 14 residues. Germline values: CDR1 MNHEY, CDR2 SMNVEV (reference sequence). Trimming at V came to 6 bases and at J to 4 bases, leaving 7 bases not matched to a gene. Sequencing used cDNA as its template, made by extracting RNA and reverse transcribing it. Measured with immunoSEQ multiplex PCR; TCRdb has only the in-frame clones, and not every one. This table holds more than 200,000 clones, 64% found once. The sequence came from a human donor with alopecia areata. The chain is built from TRBV27 and TRBJ1-2; TRBD1 agrees at 8 bases. Here the sequenced sample was CD4+ T cells sorted from blood, taken at week 4, from a patient treated with tofacitinib. The chain's CDR3 is CASSLQGGGYGYTF. In DNA form, the CDR3 reads TGTGCCAGCAGCTTACAGGGGGGAGGCTATGGCTACACCTTC.